One and the same sample provided the 14 T cell receptor beta chains below, sequenced in a study of cytomegalovirus exposure and HLA in healthy donors. Produced via immunoSEQ multiplex PCR; TCRdb's table is partial and in-frame only. Here the sample spans about 50,000 clones, about 91% being singletons. The sequencing input was PBMCs. These receptor sequences come from a man younger than 35 in good health and CMV-seronegative.

The chain couples TRBV29-1 to TRBJ1-1; 11 nucleotides align to TRBD1. Germline assignment: CDR1 SQVTM and CDR2 ANQGSEA. V dropped 4 bases and J dropped 1; count of bases not matched to a gene: 8. The CDR3 is made up of 16 amino acids. The CDR3 nucleotides are TGCAGCGTTGCCGGACAGGGGGCTGTAGGGAACACTGAAGCTTTCTTT. Translation gives CSVAGQGAVGNTEAFF.

The chain recombines TRBV7-9 with TRBJ1-4, with a possible D match to TRBD1 (6 bases). The germline CDR1 and CDR2 sequences are SEHNR and FQNEAQ (reference sequence). The CDR3 covers 17 residues. V lost 4 bases and J lost 8, with 23 bases in between. CDR3 amino acids: CASSSQRDMLGREKLFF. The CDR3 DNA is TGTGCCAGCAGCTCCCAGAGGGACATGCTCGGGCGAGAAAAACTGTTTTTT.

The V call is TRBV6-5, the J call TRBJ2-7; 9 bases agree with TRBD1. The V segment lost 6 bases and the J segment 3 bases; nucleotides outside the gene matches: 6. The CDR3 is made up of 14 amino acids. Per the germline V gene, CDR1 is MNHEY and CDR2 is SVGAGI. For the CDR3, the DNA is TGTGCCAGCAGGGCGGGACAGGGCTTCTACGAGCAGTACTTC. It is translated as CASRAGQGFYEQYF.

The chain carries TRBV6-1 and TRBJ2-1; D uncertain. The germline CDR1 and CDR2 sequences are MNHNS and SASEGT. CDR3 length: 16 residues. The V and J ends lost 0 bases and 0 bases respectively, with 9 bases between them. In DNA form, the CDR3 reads TGTGCCAGCAGTGAAGCTCAGCGTAGCTCCTACAATGAGCAGTTCTTC. Encoded protein: CASSEAQRSSYNEQFF.

V usage is TRBV28 and J usage is TRBJ2-4; no firm D call. Germline loops: CDR1 MDHEN, CDR2 SYDVKM. The CDR3 sequence is 12 residues long. V gave up 4 bases and J gave up 6 bases, with 7 bases separating them. CDR3 protein: CASSSQINIQYF. Written as DNA, the CDR3 is TGTGCCAGCAGTTCCCAAATAAACATTCAGTACTTC.

CDR3 residues: CAISDINTGELFF. CDR3 coding DNA: TGTGCCATCAGTGACATCAACACCGGGGAGCTGTTTTTT. V and J are TRBV10-3 and TRBJ2-2; no firm D call. This CDR3 has 13 residues. V lost 3 bases and J 2 bases, leaving 4 bases between the germline ends. Germline-derived CDR1 and CDR2 are ENHRY and SYGVKD.

This clone is medium-sized by share. The CDR3 loop is CASSSLVAGGGNTGELFF. CDR3 nucleotides: TGTGCCAGCAGCTCCCTAGTAGCGGGAGGGGGTAACACCGGGGAGCTGTTTTTT. This chain joins TRBV5-4 and TRBJ2-2; 11 positions agree with TRBD2. Germline CDR1 and CDR2: SGHNT and YYREEE (reference sequence). V lost 3 bases to trimming and J lost 2 bases; unmatched junction nucleotides: 9. The CDR3 extends over 18 amino acids.

The V and J genes are TRBV28 and TRBJ2-7; 7 bases are a match to TRBD1. The CDR3 consists of 13 residues. The germline gives CDR1 MDHEN, CDR2 SYDVKM. Losses at the gene ends were 6 bases for V and 0 bases for J; bases not matched to a gene: 2. CDR3 sequence: CASRYRGSYEQYF. The CDR3 coding sequence is TGTGCCAGCAGATACAGGGGCTCCTACGAGCAGTACTTC.

The chain joins TRBV28 to TRBJ2-1; D perhaps matches TRBD1 (5 bases). In germline, CDR1 is MDHEN, CDR2 SYDVKM. V gave up 3 bases and J gave up 0 bases, with 6 bases separating them. This CDR3 has 14 residues. CDR3: CASSFQGSYNEQFF. As DNA, the CDR3 is TGTGCCAGCAGTTTTCAGGGCTCCTACAATGAGCAGTTCTTC.

The chain has TRBV11-1 and TRBJ2-7; TRBD1 aligns across 8 bases. V lost 5 bases and J lost 5; bases outside the gene matches: 8. Germline V gene lookup returns CDR1 SGHAT and CDR2 FQDESV (reference sequence). This CDR3 has 14 amino acids. The CDR3 coding sequence is TGTGCCAGCAGCCCGCGGACAGGGTACCACGAGCAGTACTTC. Protein: CASSPRTGYHEQYF.

This chain uses TRBV13 with TRBJ2-1; TRBD2 might be the D (5 bases). The V gene's germline CDR1 is PRHDT and CDR2 FYEKMQ (reference sequence). V was cut by 6 bases and J by 0 bases, with 9 bases left in between. The CDR3 length is 14 residues. The CDR3 loop reads CASSLEGSYNEQFF. The CDR3 region has the DNA TGTGCCAGCAGTCTCGAGGGCTCCTACAATGAGCAGTTCTTC. Full variable domain (outside the CDR3, taken from reference TRBV13 and TRBJ2-1): AAGVIQSPRHLIKEKRETATLKCYPIPRHDTVYWYQQGPGQDPQFLISFYEKMQSDKGSIPDRFSAQQFSDYHSELNMSSLELGDSALYFCASSLEGSYNEQFFGPGTRLTVL.

The V and J genes are TRBV9 and TRBJ1-4; TRBD1 is a possible D gene (5 bases). Trimming left V 3 bases short and J 10 bases short, with 19 bases between. The CDR3 length is 15 residues. The germline gives CDR1 SGDLS, CDR2 YYNGEE. The CDR3 protein is CASSEHGGGEAKLFF. The DNA of the CDR3 is TGTGCCAGCAGCGAACACGGGGGGGGAGAAGCAAAACTGTTTTTT.

This chain links TRBV27 with TRBJ1-1; 7 bases are a match to TRBD1. CDR1 is MNHEY, CDR2 SMNVEV, per germline (reference sequence). The CDR3 consists of 14 residues. The trim removed 4 bases at V and 4 bases at J, leaving 6 bases unmatched. CDR3: CASSSRDSGTEAFF. The CDR3, as DNA: TGTGCCAGCAGTTCCCGGGACAGTGGCACTGAAGCTTTCTTT.

This chain joins TRBV29-1 and TRBJ2-1; tentatively, D is TRBD2 (6 bases). The ends were cut back, 7 bases at V and 9 bases at J, with 16 bases in the middle. CDR3 length: 12 residues. The germline CDR1 and CDR2 sequences are SQVTM and ANQGSEA. The CDR3 bases are TGCAGCGGATCGGTAGTCGGGGGTGAGCAGTTCTTC. Translating it yields CSGSVVGGEQFF.